The TCR beta chain under discussion was sequenced for a study of response to subunit inactivated influenza vaccine. Germline V gene sequence: CDR1 SEHNR, CDR2 FQNEAQ (reference sequence). The CDR3 length is 14 residues. Trimming at V came to 3 bases and at J to 6 bases, leaving 4 bases not matched to a gene. TCRdb fed the RT-PCR reads into MiXCR, producing one record per CDR3 protein. Here the sample spans over 400,000 distinct CDR3 sequences, over 10% being singletons. The source is a man aged 45-65 years who received an inactivated influenza vaccine. Sample: PBMCs from blood, taken more than 35 days after vaccination. The chain has TRBV7-9 and TRBJ2-1; the match to TRBD2 covers 8 bases. The DNA for the CDR3 is TGTGCCAGCAGCTTCATAGCGGGGCTCAATGAGCAGTTCTTC. This sequence encodes CASSFIAGLNEQFF.